The sequence of this TCR beta chain was determined in a study of blood T cell repertoires in COVID-19. The wider study: Both acute and convalescent COVID-19 samples were obtained from the United States, Italy and Spain. Sources were T cells, B-cell-depleted T cells, or PBMCs; the material itself was cDNA or gDNA.

The Seattle patients joined while their infection was active and were tracked longitudinally afterward. Original analysis: Amplification with reference gene primers provided the estimates of nucleated cell counts. Generated by immunoSEQ multiplex PCR, the TCRdb table keeps only in-frame clones and is missing some. D and trimming come from the DNA, and the V and J calls and clone size come from that table. The sample includes more than 200,000 clones, around 86% of them seen just once. Germline CDR1 is LNHDA and CDR2 is SQIVND (reference sequence). V lost 5 bases and J lost 4; bases outside the gene matches: 4. CDR3 size: 13 residues.

This chain connects TRBV19 to TRBJ2-7, with 8 bases that match TRBD2. Specimen: peripheral blood. This TCR was sampled from an elderly woman with COVID-19, enrolled during active disease. This CDR3 is CASSAGTRYEQYF. CDR3 in DNA: TGTGCCAGTAGTGCCGGGACTAGATACGAGCAGTACTTC.